The rows below give T cell receptor beta chains drawn from one sample of a study of control samples from healthy donors and cancer patients. Libraries were prepared by immunoSEQ multiplex PCR; TCRdb keeps only in-frame clonotypes and omits some of them. The sample holds some 140,000 clones, roughly 92% seen once. Sequenced sample: blood. These receptors were taken from a man aged 30 to 45 in good health. The CDR3 runs from the conserved cysteine through the conserved F or W. A D gene is named only where the DNA matches it firmly. Rows may omit the clone size; those that give it use once, few, many or a size class.

j_gene	abundance	v_gene	d_gene	CDR3nt	CDR3aa
TRBJ2-7	-	TRBV24-1	-	TGTGCCATTGGCAGGAGCAGTTGCGAGCAGTACTTC	CAIGRSSCEQYF
TRBJ2-6	-	TRBV15	-	TGTGCCACCAGTCAGTCAGTGCTCTCTGGGGCCAACGTCCTGACTTTC	CATSQSVLSGANVLTF
TRBJ1-2	-	TRBV14	-	TGTGCCAGCAGCCGCGGACACCTATTTGATGGCTACACCTTC	CASSRGHLFDGYTF
TRBJ1-3	-	TRBV19	-	TGTGCCAGTAGTCCACCCCCCCTTGGAAACACCATATATTTT	CASSPPPLGNTIYF
TRBJ1-3	-	TRBV2	-	TGTGCCAGCAGTGGGGACTCTGGAAACACCATATATTTT	CASSGDSGNTIYF
TRBJ1-4	-	TRBV7-9	-	TGTGCCAGCAGCGCCATGTCCGGGCCGGATGAAAAACTGTTTTTT	CASSAMSGPDEKLFF
TRBJ1-6	-	TRBV7-2	-	TGTGCCAGCAGTCGGACAGCGTATAATTCACCCCTCCACTTT	CASSRTAYNSPLHF
TRBJ2-1	once	TRBV7-8	TRBD2	TGTGCCAGCAGCTTAGCCTTCTTTAGCGGGAGAAGGTACAATGAGCAGTTCTTC	CASSLAFFSGRRYNEQFF
TRBJ2-7	once	TRBV15	-	TGTGCCACCAGCAGTACAACCTTCTCCTACGAGCAGTACTTC	CATSSTTFSYEQYF
TRBJ2-2	once	TRBV5-4	-	TGTGCCAGCAGCTCGACAAGGGAGGTGACCGGGGAGCTGTTTTTT	CASSSTREVTGELFF
TRBJ1-2	-	TRBV18	-	TGTGCCAGCTCACCGAGCTATGGCTACACCTTC	CASSPSYGYTF
TRBJ2-5	-	TRBV4-2	-	TGTGCCAGCAGCCGCAAAGAGACCCAGTACTTC	CASSRKETQYF
TRBJ1-1	-	TRBV28	TRBD1	TGTGCCAGCAGTCACCAGGACAGGGCTGAAGCTTTCTTT	CASSHQDRAEAFF
TRBJ1-4	-	TRBV11-2	TRBD1	TGTGCCAGCAGCTTAGAACAGGGGGCGGACTCTAGGGAAAAACTGTTTTTT	CASSLEQGADSREKLFF
TRBJ1-5	-	TRBV15	-	TGTGCCACCAGCTCCCGACAGATCAATCAGCCCCAGCATTTT	CATSSRQINQPQHF
TRBJ1-2	-	TRBV20-1	-	TGCAGTGCTAGTAACGGGTTCGCGGTCTACACCTTC	CSASNGFAVYTF
TRBJ1-1	-	TRBV7-9	-	TGTGCCAGCAGCTTAAGTCGGTTGAACACTGAAGCTTTCTTT	CASSLSRLNTEAFF
TRBJ2-3	few	TRBV19	-	TGTGCCAGTAGTAGGGGCAGGGAGACGGATACGCAGTATTTT	CASSRGRETDTQYF
TRBJ1-1	-	TRBV5-1	-	TGCGCCAGCAGCTTGGTCCCGGGGTTGGGCACTGAAGCTTTCTTT	CASSLVPGLGTEAFF
TRBJ1-5	once	TRBV28	-	TGTGCCAGCAGTCCCGGGAGGAAGGGGAGCAATCAGCCCCAGCATTTT	CASSPGRKGSNQPQHF
TRBJ2-1	few	TRBV28	TRBD2	TGTGCCAGCAGTAGGACTAGCGGGAGCACTGAGCAGTTCTTC	CASSRTSGSTEQFF
TRBJ1-5	-	TRBV24-1	-	TGTGCCACCAGTGATTACGGAAGCAATCAGCCCCAGCATTTT	CATSDYGSNQPQHF
TRBJ1-6	-	TRBV3-1/TRBV3-2	-	TGTGCCAGCAGCCAAGAATCGGGGAACCTTAATTCACCCCTCCACTTT	CASSQESGNLNSPLHF
TRBJ2-2	-	TRBV12-5	TRBD2	TGTGCTAGTGGTTTGCGGAGCGGGAAAACGACTGACACCGGGGAGCTGTTTTTT	CASGLRSGKTTDTGELFF
TRBJ2-2	-	TRBV29-1	TRBD2	TGCAGCGCCGCTTGGGCTAGCGGGAGGAACACCGGGGAGCTGTTTTTT	CSAAWASGRNTGELFF
TRBJ1-3	-	TRBV7-6	-	TGTGCCAGCAGCTTAGAGGCGGGGCTAATGTCTGGAAACACCATATATTTT	CASSLEAGLMSGNTIYF
TRBJ1-1	-	TRBV11-3	TRBD1	TGTGCCAGCAGCTTAGCGACAGGGGGCGCGGGTGAAGCTTTCTTT	CASSLATGGAGEAFF
TRBJ2-7	few	TRBV3-1/TRBV3-2	-	TGTGCCAGCAGCATGCGAGGTGGCTACTACGAGCAGTACTTC	CASSMRGGYYEQYF
TRBJ2-1	-	TRBV7-2	-	TGTGCCAGCAGCTTAGGGCCCCCTTCTCCTGAGCAGTTCTTC	CASSLGPPSPEQFF
TRBJ2-7	-	TRBV3-1/TRBV3-2	TRBD2	TGTGCCAGCAGCTACTCCGGGACTACCGGCGAGCAGTACTTC	CASSYSGTTGEQYF
TRBJ1-2	-	TRBV19	TRBD1	TGTGCCAGTAGCCTGAGGGGCCAGGGGGCGAAGGAATATGGCTACACCTTC	CASSLRGQGAKEYGYTF
TRBJ1-2	-	TRBV2	TRBD1	TGTGCCAGCATACTGTCAGGGGGGGATGGCTACACCTTC	CASILSGGDGYTF
TRBJ1-2	many	TRBV2	-	TGTGCCAGCAGTGAAGAAACATACTCTAACTATGGCTACACCTTC	CASSEETYSNYGYTF
TRBJ2-7	-	TRBV27	-	TGTGCCAGCAGTACCCCCCCCTCCGAGCAGTACTTC	CASSTPPSEQYF